This T cell receptor (beta chain) was recovered during a study of blood T cell repertoires in COVID-19 (dated by TCRdb to the early 2020s). Broadly, across the study: Collaborator samples came from the United States, Italy and Spain and covered acute and convalescent phases of COVID-19. The prospective study material was composed of cDNA or gDNA derived from T cells, B-cell-depleted T cells, or PBMCs. The dataset comprised deeply sampled blood TCRbeta repertoires from subjects exposed to, actively infected with, or recovered from COVID-19. The repertoires were released in a freely available public database meant as a resource for research on the immune response to SARS-CoV-2. Samples came from the ongoing ImmuneRACE study (first 160 participants) plus 1,254 subjects from 6 global collaborators. The sample metadata nearly always contained a de-identified subject ID, COVID-19 status, age in years and sex. Where available, HLA class I and class II types were obtained from metadata supplied by the sample provider rather than from assay-based typing.

The immunoSEQ Assay, a bias-controlled multiplex PCR, was used to amplify TCRbeta CDR3 regions from genomic DNA. Regarding the original processing steps: The number of nucleated cells in each sample was estimated from the amplification of reference gene primers within the assay. To quantify the absolute abundance of each unique TCRbeta CDR3 rearrangement, sequence reads were collapsed and filtered. Productive Simpson clonality was computed per sample as the square root of Simpson's diversity index over productive rearrangements. This is the immuneACCESS table as TCRdb keeps it, with only in-frame sequences that have V and J called. A part of the clones is gone; compared with another copy, unresolved V genes explain less than half, and the rest is unexplained. That table gives V, J and clone size, and the DNA gave D and trimming. The table for this sample lists around 450,000 clones; less than 95% of them were counted only once. The top ten clonotypes cover roughly 0.66% of the sample.

Participants in the prospective study were aged 18 to 89 years, lived in about two dozen United States geographic areas, and enrolled through a virtual design. In the prospective study, participants were assigned to cohorts based on the clinical history participants reported in a screening survey and a study questionnaire. For ImmuneRACE Cohort 3, a participant was defined as recovered based on two consecutive negative NP/OP PCR tests, clearance by a healthcare professional, or resolution of symptoms. Mobile phlebotomists in the prospective study collected whole blood, serum and a nasopharyngeal or oropharyngeal swab from every participant. Over an approximately 2-month period, participants in the prospective study had the option of providing additional blood draws and questionnaires. Prospective study blood samples were shipped either frozen or at room temperature before DNA extraction. The paper as a whole reports these results and caveats: The amount of clinical and demographic metadata varied by source and participant and was provided uncurated.

Comment on this clone: Its antigen is currently not known. Per-nucleotide qualities are absent, and no much larger clonotype sits a single base away.

This receptor was identified in a man aged 18-30 years who had recovered from COVID-19. Sequenced sample: PBMCs or T cells enriched from blood (not recorded which).

DNA sequence: TGTGCCAGCAGCCGGACTAGCGGGGGACTTACCCCGAACACCGGGGAGCTGTTTTTT. This translates into CASSRTSGGLTPNTGELFF. The chain joins TRBV7-2 to TRBJ2-2; TRBD2 lines up with 13 middle nucleotides. Unmatched junction bases come to 9, with V trimmed by 5 bases and J by 0 bases. Counted from cysteine to phenylalanine, this CDR3 has 19 amino acids. Just CDR3 DNA is preserved here, 57 bases in frame from base 1. From the germline V gene, CDR1 is SGHTA and CDR2 is FQGNSA.